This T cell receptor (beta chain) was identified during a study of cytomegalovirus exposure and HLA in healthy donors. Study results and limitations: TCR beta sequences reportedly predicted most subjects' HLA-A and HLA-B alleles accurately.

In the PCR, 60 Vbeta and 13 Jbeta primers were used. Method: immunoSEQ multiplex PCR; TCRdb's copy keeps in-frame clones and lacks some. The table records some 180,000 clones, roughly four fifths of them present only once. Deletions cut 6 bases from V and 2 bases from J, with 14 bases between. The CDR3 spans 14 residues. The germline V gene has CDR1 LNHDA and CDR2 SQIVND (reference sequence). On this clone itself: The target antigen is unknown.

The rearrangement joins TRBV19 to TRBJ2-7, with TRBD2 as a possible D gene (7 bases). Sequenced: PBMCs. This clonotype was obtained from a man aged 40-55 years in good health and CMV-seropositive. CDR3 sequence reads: CASRAQGGTYEQYF. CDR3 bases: TGTGCCAGTAGAGCACAGGGAGGGACCTACGAGCAGTACTTC.